These 30 T cell receptor beta chains were sequenced from one sample in a study of shared clonotypes between healthy human individuals. The table came from immunoSEQ multiplex PCR; TCRdb's copy has only in-frame clones and leaves some out. Seen here are approximately 1.5 million clones, under 99% observed once, and the top ten hold roughly 0.45%. The sample taken for sequencing was naive CD4+ T cells sorted from blood. Regarding subset: CD45RA+ positively selected. These receptors all stem from a man aged 30 to 39 in good health.

The J gene is TRBJ2-7, the V gene TRBV7-8; maybe TRBD1 (5 bases). Trimming removed 4 bases at V and 2 bases at J, with 12 bases between. CDR1 and CDR2 from the germline V gene are SGHVS and FQNEAQ. The CDR3 spans 14 residues. As DNA, the CDR3 is TGTGCCAGCAGCTCAGCTGGGGCGACCTACGAGCAGTACTTC. This gives the protein CASSSAGATYEQYF. The full variable domain, in which reference TRBV7-8 and TRBJ2-7 provide the parts outside the CDR3, is GAGVSQSPRYKVAKRGQDVALRCDPISGHVSLFWYQQALGQGPEFLTYFQNEAQLDKSGLPSDRFFAERPEGSVSTLKIQRTQQEDSAVYLCASSSAGATYEQYFGPGTRLTVT.

The chain employs TRBV15 and TRBJ2-5, with TRBD2 matching 14 bases. The J segment lost 5 bases and the V segment lost 4 bases, leaving 12 bases of the junction unmatched. This CDR3 region has 18 residues. CDR1 LNHNV and CDR2 YYDKDF come from the germline V gene (reference sequence). The DNA of the CDR3 is TGTGCCACCAGCATCACCGGGACTAGCGGGAGAGCAGGGGAGACCCAGTACTTC. Amino acid sequence: CATSITGTSGRAGETQYF.

The chain employs TRBV19 and TRBJ1-5, with D tentatively TRBD1 (5 bases). CDR3 length equals 16 residues. Trimming took 3 bases from V and 8 from J, leaving 20 bases between them. The germline gives CDR1 LNHDA, CDR2 SQIVND (reference sequence). The CDR3 here is CASSMGTVAGREPQHF. CDR3 coding DNA: TGTGCCAGTAGTATGGGGACGGTAGCAGGGAGGGAGCCCCAGCATTTT. The variable domain in full, with the rest retrieved from reference TRBV19 and TRBJ1-5, is DGGITQSPKYLFRKEGQNVTLSCEQNLNHDAMYWYRQDPGQGLRLIYYSQIVNDFQKGDIAEGYSVSREKKESFPLTVTSAQKNPTAFYLCASSMGTVAGREPQHFGDGTRLSIL.

This chain links TRBV23-1 with TRBJ2-7, with TRBD2 matching over 8 bases. TRBV23-1 is recorded as an ORF, its role being uncertain. V trimming: 0 bases; J trimming: 3 bases; junction bases outside the gene matches: 7. CDR3 length: 16 residues. As DNA, the CDR3 is TGCGCCAGCAGTCAATCCACATTGCGGGAGGTCTACGAGCAGTACTTC. Protein product: CASSQSTLREVYEQYF.

The genes are TRBV9 and TRBJ2-1; TRBD2 aligns across 8 bases. The CDR3 length is 15 residues. Germline CDR1 reads SGDLS; CDR2 reads YYNGEE. V gave up 0 bases and J gave up 7 bases; unmatched junction bases: 6. CDR3 in amino acids: CASSVAGGPENEQFF. In nucleotides, the CDR3 is TGTGCCAGCAGCGTAGCGGGAGGGCCGGAAAATGAGCAGTTCTTC. The variable domain in full, with the rest retrieved from reference TRBV9 and TRBJ2-1, is DSGVTQTPKHLITATGQRVTLRCSPRSGDLSVYWYQQSLDQGLQFLIQYYNGEERAKGNILERFSAQQFPDLHSELNLSSLELGDSALYFCASSVAGGPENEQFFGPGTRLTVL.

Only a few counts were recorded for this clone. The rearrangement uses TRBV2 and TRBJ2-2, with no clear D. There are 14 residues in the CDR3. Germline lookup yields CDR1 SNHLY and CDR2 FYNNEI. V was shortened by 5 bases and J by 7 bases, with 14 bases between the two germline ends. CDR3 in amino acids: CASSPVLWNGELFF. The CDR3 region has the DNA TGTGCCAGCAGTCCCGTCCTCTGGAACGGGGAGCTGTTTTTT. The variable domain in full, completed from reference TRBV2 and TRBJ2-2, reads EPEVTQTPSHQVTQMGQEVILRCVPISNHLYFYWYRQILGQKVEFLVSFYNNEISEKSEIFDDQFSVERPDGSNFTLKIRSTKLEDSAMYFCASSPVLWNGELFFGEGSRLTVL.

The chain uses TRBV27 and TRBJ2-5, with unresolved D. The CDR3 extends over 15 amino acids. Germline V gene sequence: CDR1 MNHEY, CDR2 SMNVEV (reference sequence). Deletions cut 2 bases from V and 5 bases from J, with 15 bases between. CDR3 nucleotides: TGTGCCAGCAGTTTAATTTCCGTCTACCGGGAGACCCAGTACTTC. Its protein product is CASSLISVYRETQYF.

This clone was found once. The J gene is TRBJ2-7, the V gene TRBV7-4, with 9 bases that match TRBD1. V shed 11 bases, J shed 4 bases, and the junction held 9 bases outside the gene matches. CDR1 SGHVT and CDR2 SQSDAQ come from the germline V gene. The CDR3 is 13 amino acids. The CDR3 region is CALGQGIPYEQYF. CDR3 bases: TGTGCCCTCGGACAGGGGATTCCGTACGAGCAGTACTTC.

This clone was counted a single time. This sequence joins TRBV5-4 and TRBJ2-7; 10 nucleotides match TRBD1. The germline CDR1 and CDR2 sequences are SGHNT and YYREEE (reference sequence). The J segment lost 1 base and the V segment lost 4 bases, leaving 5 bases of the junction unmatched. This CDR3 is built from 15 residues. The CDR3 is CASSGRTGGSYEQYF. The DNA for the CDR3 is TGTGCCAGCAGCGGGAGGACAGGGGGTTCCTACGAGCAGTACTTC.

The chain joins TRBV27 to TRBJ2-7; 7 positions agree with TRBD1. This CDR3 contains 15 residues. The trim removed 4 bases at V and 1 base at J, leaving 7 bases unmatched. Germline V gene data show CDR1 as MNHEY and CDR2 as SMNVEV (reference sequence). CDR3 residues: CASSYEGGLSYEQYF. For the CDR3, the DNA is TGTGCCAGCAGTTATGAAGGGGGCTTATCCTACGAGCAGTACTTC.

V gene TRBV7-9 combines with J gene TRBJ2-5; tentative D call: TRBD1 (6 bases). Trimming left V 1 base short and J 7 bases short, with 19 bases between. There are 16 residues in the CDR3. Germline loops: CDR1 SEHNR, CDR2 FQNEAQ (reference sequence). This chain's CDR3 is CASSLDPGQGEATQYF. The CDR3 nucleotides are TGTGCCAGCAGCTTAGATCCGGGACAAGGCGAGGCGACCCAGTACTTC.

About this clone itself: A single base separates this from a much larger clone, so it may be a read error. This CDR3 is also generated by other DNA sequences in the sample. V and J are TRBV18 and TRBJ2-3; D gene unclear. This CDR3 has 13 amino acids. Trimming cost V 2 bases and J 0 bases, with 3 bases left between them. The germline CDR1 and CDR2 sequences are KGHSH and LQKENI. CDR3 loop: CASSPASTDTQYF. The CDR3 region has the DNA TGTGCCAGCTCACCAGCTAGCACAGATACGCAGTATTTT.

Regarding this clone: The same CDR3 arises from other DNA sequences in this sample as well. The genes are TRBV2 and TRBJ2-7; D is unclear. Germline V gene data show CDR1 as SNHLY and CDR2 as FYNNEI. The CDR3 sequence is 12 residues long. Trimming stripped 6 bases from V and 4 bases from J, with 10 bases between. In DNA form, the CDR3 reads TGTGCCAGCAGCGTCACTGGATACGAGCAGTACTTC. This translates into CASSVTGYEQYF.

The chain links TRBV19 to TRBJ2-6; the D gene could be TRBD1 or TRBD2 (5 bases each). CDR1 LNHDA and CDR2 SQIVND come from the germline V gene (reference sequence). The CDR3 consists of 15 residues. V was pared by 2 bases and J by 2 bases, with 7 bases between. In nucleotides, the CDR3 is TGTGCCAGTAGTATATGGGGACCTGGGGCCAACGTCCTGACTTTC. As protein: CASSIWGPGANVLTF.

Regarding this clone: In the same sample, other DNA sequences code for this CDR3. CDR3 region: CASGPGQLNTEAFF. CDR3 in DNA: TGTGCTAGTGGCCCGGGCCAACTGAACACTGAAGCTTTCTTT. The chain is built from TRBV12-5 and TRBJ1-1; D call uncertain. There are 14 residues in the CDR3. V lost 6 bases, J lost 0 bases, and 11 bases lay in between. CDR1 and CDR2 from the germline V gene are LGHNT and FRNRAP.

The chain employs TRBV4-1 and TRBJ2-1; 7 positions agree with TRBD2. Germline CDR1 is MGHRA and CDR2 is YSYEKL. CDR3 size: 16 residues. With V trimmed by 4 bases and J by 7 bases, 13 bases remained unmatched. This CDR3 reads CASSRPSGVGSNEQFF. The CDR3 nucleotides are TGCGCCAGCAGCCGCCCTAGCGGAGTGGGGAGTAATGAGCAGTTCTTC.

This sequence joins TRBV4-1 and TRBJ2-7; D remains ambiguous. The CDR3 contains 15 residues. CDR1 and CDR2 (germline): MGHRA, YSYEKL. V was pared by 1 base and J by 6 bases, with 16 bases between. The CDR3 region has the DNA TGCGCCAGCAGCCAAGTGCCCCCCCCGCACTCCGAGCAGTACTTC. As protein: CASSQVPPPHSEQYF.

This clone has only one observation. The DNA for the CDR3 is TGTGCCAGCAGCTCTCGACAATTGACCCGCCTAAAGTCCCACGAGCAGTACTTC. This gives the protein CASSSRQLTRLKSHEQYF. V usage is TRBV11-2 and J usage is TRBJ2-7; no definite D call. This CDR3 spans 18 amino acids. The germline V gene has CDR1 SGHAT and CDR2 FQNNGV. Between the trimmed V and J ends, which lost 4 bases and 5 bases, there was a span of 27 bases.

The chain employs TRBV4-1 and TRBJ1-3; D gene uncertain. V was trimmed by 2 bases and J by 0 bases, leaving 14 bases between them. This CDR3 has 17 amino acids. The V gene's germline CDR1 is MGHRA and CDR2 YSYEKL. The CDR3 region has the DNA TGCGCCAGCAGCCAATCCCCCATGGGAACCTCTGGAAACACCATATATTTT. It translates to CASSQSPMGTSGNTIYF.

The V gene is TRBV4-3, the J gene TRBJ2-1; maybe TRBD2 (5 bases). Germline V gene lookup returns CDR1 LGHNA and CDR2 YSLEER. The CDR3 totals 16 residues. Deletions cut 0 bases from V and 2 bases from J, with 11 bases between. CDR3 sequence: CASSQERGYTYNEQFF. The CDR3, as DNA: TGCGCCAGCAGCCAAGAACGAGGGTATACCTACAATGAGCAGTTCTTC.

The chain combines TRBV18 with TRBJ1-1; maybe TRBD1 (6 bases). CDR3 size: 14 residues. V dropped 5 bases and J dropped 0 bases, with 10 bases sitting between them. Germline CDR1 reads KGHSH; CDR2 reads LQKENI. CDR3 nucleotides: TGTGCCAGCTCATCCAGGGGTATGAACACTGAAGCTTTCTTT. Its protein is CASSSRGMNTEAFF.

The chain is built from TRBV9 and TRBJ2-6, with D maybe TRBD1 (5 bases). V gave up 0 bases and J gave up 5 bases, with 9 bases separating them. Per the germline V gene, CDR1 is SGDLS and CDR2 is YYNGEE. The CDR3 is 15 residues long. The CDR3 loop reads CASSVEDSRANVLTF. Written as DNA, the CDR3 is TGTGCCAGCAGCGTAGAAGACAGTCGGGCCAACGTCCTGACTTTC.

This sequence joins TRBV11-3 and TRBJ2-1; 8 nucleotides line up with TRBD2. The CDR3 covers 14 residues. Germline lookup yields CDR1 SGHNT and CDR2 YENEEA. V was pared by 5 bases and J by 6 bases, with 6 bases of the junction left unmatched. The CDR3 sequence is CASSTRGGPNEQFF. The DNA for the CDR3 is TGTGCCAGCAGCACCCGGGGGGGGCCCAATGAGCAGTTCTTC.

In nucleotides, the CDR3 is TGTGCCAGCAGTTTATTTCTGGGCAATCAGCCCCAGCATTTT. Translated: CASSLFLGNQPQHF. V usage is TRBV28 and J usage is TRBJ1-5; D is unresolved. Germline loops: CDR1 MDHEN, CDR2 SYDVKM. V lost 1 base to trimming and J lost 2 bases, with 6 bases between them. This CDR3 has 14 amino acids. The entire variable domain, with the rest obtained from reference TRBV28 and TRBJ1-5, is as follows: DVKVTQSSRYLVKRTGEKVFLECVQDMDHENMFWYRQDPGLGLRLIYFSYDVKMKEKGDIPEGYSVSREKKERFSLILESASTNQTSMYLCASSLFLGNQPQHFGDGTRLSIL.

A note on this clone: Other DNA sequences in this specimen translate into the identical CDR3. This chain connects TRBV29-1 to TRBJ1-1; 7 nucleotides match TRBD1. The germline V gene encodes CDR1 SQVTM and CDR2 ANQGSEA. The CDR3 is 13 amino acids. CDR3 protein: CSVEQGMNTEAFF. CDR3 in DNA: TGCAGTGTAGAACAGGGGATGAACACTGAAGCTTTCTTT. Variable domain in full (rest from reference TRBV29-1 and TRBJ1-1): SAVISQKPSRDICQRGTSLTIQCQVDSQVTMMFWYRQQPGQSLTLIATANQGSEATYESGFVIDKFPISRPNLTFSTLTVSNMSPEDSSIYLCSVEQGMNTEAFFGQGTRLTVV.

This chain joins TRBV4-2 and TRBJ2-7; D could derive from TRBD1 or TRBD2 (5 bases each). There are 15 residues in the CDR3. Germline V lookup: CDR1 LGHNA, CDR2 YNFKEQ. V was trimmed by 0 bases and J by 1 base, leaving 10 bases between them. In DNA form, the CDR3 reads TGTGCCAGCAGCCAAGATGGGGGACCTTCCTACGAGCAGTACTTC. Amino acid sequence: CASSQDGGPSYEQYF.

The rearrangement links TRBV9 to TRBJ2-7; D might be TRBD1 (6 bases). V lost 3 bases and J 1 base, leaving 11 bases between the germline ends. The CDR3 sequence is 14 residues long. Germline CDR1 is SGDLS and CDR2 is YYNGEE. The CDR3 is CASSANGQSYEQYF. CDR3 in DNA: TGTGCCAGCAGCGCAAATGGACAGTCCTACGAGCAGTACTTC.

CDR3 in amino acids: CASSLALGGGSYEQYF. Written as DNA, the CDR3 is TGTGCCAGCAGCTTAGCGTTGGGCGGGGGGTCCTACGAGCAGTACTTC. The chain joins TRBV7-2 to TRBJ2-7; 8 bases fit TRBD2. Trimming cost V 0 bases and J 1 base; bases outside gene matches: 5. CDR1 is SGHTA and CDR2 is FQGNSA in the germline V gene. This CDR3 is 16 amino acids long. Together with reference TRBV7-2 and TRBJ2-7, the CDR3 gives the full variable domain: GAGVSQSPSNKVTEKGKDVELRCDPISGHTALYWYRQSLGQGLEFLIYFQGNSAPDKSGLPSDRFSAERTGGSVSTLTIQRTQQEDSAVYLCASSLALGGGSYEQYFGPGTRLTVT.

This sequence joins TRBV11-3 and TRBJ1-3; D is unclear. The length of the CDR3 is 15 residues. CDR1 is SGHNT and CDR2 is YENEEA in the germline V gene. Trimming removed 2 bases at V and 0 bases at J, with 8 bases between. In DNA, the CDR3 is TGTGCCAGCAGCTTAACCCCGCACTCTGGAAACACCATATATTTT. Translated: CASSLTPHSGNTIYF. Using reference TRBV11-3 and TRBJ1-3 for the parts outside the CDR3, the full variable domain is EAGVVQSPRYKIIEKKQPVAFWCNPISGHNTLYWYLQNLGQGPELLIRYENEEAVDDSQLPKDRFSAERLKGVDSTLKIQPAELGDSAVYLCASSLTPHSGNTIYFGEGSWLTVV.

The chain is built from TRBV2 and TRBJ2-3; 8 bases are shared with TRBD1. There are 17 residues in the CDR3. CDR1 SNHLY and CDR2 FYNNEI come from the germline V gene. The V and J ends lost 10 bases and 7 bases, in that order; junction bases with no gene match: 22. CDR3 DNA: TGTGCCATTCATTACTCTTCCGGGACAGGAATCACTAATACGCAGTATTTT. Amino acids: CAIHYSSGTGITNTQYF.